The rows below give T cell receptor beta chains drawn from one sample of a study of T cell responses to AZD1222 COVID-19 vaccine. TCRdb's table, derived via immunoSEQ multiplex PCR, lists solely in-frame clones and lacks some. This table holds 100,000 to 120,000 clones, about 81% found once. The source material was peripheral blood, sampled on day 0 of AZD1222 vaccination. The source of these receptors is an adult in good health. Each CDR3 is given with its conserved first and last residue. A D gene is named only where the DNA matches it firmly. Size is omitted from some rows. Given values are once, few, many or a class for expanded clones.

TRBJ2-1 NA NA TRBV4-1 CASSQHRANEQFF TGCGCCAGCAGCCAACACAGGGCCAATGAGCAGTTCTTC
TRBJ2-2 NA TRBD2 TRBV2 CASSEARLAGYTGELFF TGTGCCAGCAGTGAAGCGAGGCTAGCGGGGTACACCGGGGAGCTGTTTTTT
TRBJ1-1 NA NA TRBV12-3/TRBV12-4 CASSLSRATEAFF TGTGCCAGCAGTTTATCTCGAGCCACTGAAGCTTTCTTT
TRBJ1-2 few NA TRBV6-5 CASRASGPPTYGYTF TGTGCCAGCAGGGCGTCTGGGCCGCCGACCTATGGCTACACCTTC
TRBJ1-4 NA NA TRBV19 CASSIFGTNPLGLFF TGTGCCAGTAGTATATTCGGGACAAACCCACTAGGACTGTTTTTT
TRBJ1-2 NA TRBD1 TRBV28 CVSSVQGPYGYTF TGTGTCAGCAGTGTACAGGGGCCGTATGGCTACACCTTC
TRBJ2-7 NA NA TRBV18 CASREKGGPTYEQYF TGTGCCAGCAGAGAGAAGGGAGGCCCGACCTACGAGCAGTACTTC
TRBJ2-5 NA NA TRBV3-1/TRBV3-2 CASSQETSGKETQYF TGTGCCAGCAGCCAAGAGACTAGTGGGAAGGAGACCCAGTACTTC
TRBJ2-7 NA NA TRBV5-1 CASSVGTANSYEQYF TGCGCCAGCAGCGTCGGGACGGCTAACTCCTACGAGCAGTACTTC
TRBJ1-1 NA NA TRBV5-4 CASSPEGGQNTEAFF TGTGCCAGCAGCCCGGAGGGGGGCCAGAACACTGAAGCTTTCTTT
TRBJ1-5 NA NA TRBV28 CASRKRDYSNQPQHF TGTGCCAGCAGAAAAAGGGATTATAGCAATCAGCCCCAGCATTTT
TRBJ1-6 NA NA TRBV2 CASSEGVGSPLHF TGTGCCAGCAGTGAAGGGGTGGGTTCACCCCTCCACTTT
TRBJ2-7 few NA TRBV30 CAWVPAGSYEQYF TGTGCCTGGGTCCCCGCGGGAAGCTACGAGCAGTACTTC
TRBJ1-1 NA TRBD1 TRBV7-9 CASSFVGQVVAEAFF TGTGCCAGCAGCTTTGTGGGACAGGTTGTGGCTGAAGCTTTCTTT
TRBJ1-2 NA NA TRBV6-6 CASGQESRDGYTF TGTGCCAGCGGTCAGGAAAGCAGGGATGGCTACACCTTC
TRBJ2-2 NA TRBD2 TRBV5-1 CASRDGRVGGELFF TGCGCCAGCAGAGACGGGAGGGTCGGCGGGGAGCTGTTTTTT
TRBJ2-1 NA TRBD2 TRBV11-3 CASSFSGGANGEQFF TGTGCCAGCAGCTTTTCCGGGGGGGCCAATGGCGAGCAGTTCTTC
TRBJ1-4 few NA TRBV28 CASSRAATNEKLFF TGTGCCAGCAGTCGGGCTGCAACTAATGAAAAACTGTTTTTT
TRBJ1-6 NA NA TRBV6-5 CASSRPRGLDSPLHF TGTGCCAGCAGCCGACCCAGGGGATTAGATTCACCCCTCCACTTT
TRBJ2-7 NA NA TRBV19 CASSHRENYEQYF TGTGCCAGTAGTCACAGGGAAAACTACGAGCAGTACTTC
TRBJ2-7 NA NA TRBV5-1 CASSLTGPGYEQYF TGCGCCAGCAGCTTAACCGGGCCTGGGTACGAGCAGTACTTC
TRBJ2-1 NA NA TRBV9 CASSVARNNEQFF TGTGCCAGCAGCGTAGCCCGTAACAATGAGCAGTTCTTC
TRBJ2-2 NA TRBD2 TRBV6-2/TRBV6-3 CASSLLAGGNTGELFF TGTGCCAGCAGCCTACTAGCGGGGGGCAACACCGGGGAGCTGTTTTTT
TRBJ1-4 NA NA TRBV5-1 CASSAEPRVNEKLFF TGCGCCAGCAGTGCTGAGCCCCGGGTGAATGAAAAACTGTTTTTT
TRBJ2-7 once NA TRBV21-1 CASSKEKRVAYEQYF TGTGCCAGCAGCAAAGAGAAGCGGGTTGCCTACGAGCAGTACTTC
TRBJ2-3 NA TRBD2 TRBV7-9 CASSLGLAGADTQYF TGTGCCAGCAGCTTAGGACTAGCGGGAGCAGATACGCAGTATTTT
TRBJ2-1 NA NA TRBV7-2 CASSLDRSSYNEQFF TGTGCCAGCAGCTTAGACCGGAGCTCCTACAATGAGCAGTTCTTC
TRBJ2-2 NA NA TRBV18 CASSPPAGNTGELFF TGTGCCAGCTCACCACCGGCAGGGAACACCGGGGAGCTGTTTTTT
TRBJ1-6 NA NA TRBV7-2 CASADWRNSPLHF TGTGCCAGCGCCGATTGGCGGAATTCACCCCTCCACTTT
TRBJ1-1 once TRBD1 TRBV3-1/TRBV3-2 CASSQILLTNRGTEAFF TGTGCCAGCAGCCAAATCCTTCTTACAAACAGGGGCACTGAAGCTTTCTTT
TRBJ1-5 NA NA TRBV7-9 CASSDLGPNNQPQHF TGTGCCAGCAGCGACCTGGGACCGAACAATCAGCCCCAGCATTTT